This is a list of T cell receptor beta chains from one sample in a study of OX40 agonist ivuxolimab in advanced cancers. This table comes from immunoSEQ multiplex PCR, and its TCRdb copy is limited to in-frame clones, with some not included. Here the sample spans tens of thousands of clones, approximately 90% being singletons. Here the sequenced sample was CD4+ or CD8+ T cells sorted from blood, taken in a trial of the OX40 agonist ivuxolimab. The receptors come from an adult with an advanced solid tumor such as melanoma, head and neck, liver or kidney cancer. Both conserved end residues are part of each CDR3. Fields, in order: V gene, D gene, clone size, J gene, CDR3 protein, CDR3 DNA. The D gene is left open where the match is weak. Clone size is stated in some rows and not others, as once, few, many or a class when expanded.

>TRBV4-1|.|.|TRBJ2-1
CASSQVSRDGNEQFF
TGCGCCAGCAGCCAAGTGTCGCGGGACGGGAATGAGCAGTTCTTC
>TRBV6-7|TRBD1|.|TRBJ2-7
CASSFSGQGSYEQYF
TGTGCCAGCAGTTTCTCGGGACAGGGTAGCTACGAGCAGTACTTC
>TRBV10-2|.|.|TRBJ2-1
CASGGRGYNEQFF
TGCGCCAGCGGGGGGAGGGGGTACAATGAGCAGTTCTTC
>TRBV27|.|.|TRBJ2-5
CASSSLSVPVGIETQYF
TGTGCCAGCAGTTCCCTATCCGTCCCAGTCGGGATAGAGACCCAGTACTTC
>TRBV6-4|TRBD2|.|TRBJ2-1
CASSDSPSGSHEQFF
TGTGCCAGCAGTGACTCGCCTAGCGGGAGCCATGAGCAGTTCTTC
>TRBV7-2|TRBD1|.|TRBJ2-6
CASTPSAGGFGANVLTF
TGTGCCAGCACCCCATCGGCAGGGGGCTTTGGGGCCAACGTCCTGACTTTC
>TRBV7-9|TRBD2|.|TRBJ2-7
CASSSGTKSYEQYF
TGTGCCAGCAGCTCCGGGACTAAGTCCTACGAGCAGTACTTC
>TRBV28|TRBD1|.|TRBJ1-2
CASSLFGQGGSNYGYTF
TGTGCCAGCAGTTTATTCGGACAGGGGGGATCTAACTATGGCTACACCTTC
>TRBV7-9|TRBD2|.|TRBJ2-7
CASSLGTSGSYEQYF
TGTGCCAGCAGCTTAGGTACTAGCGGGAGTTACGAGCAGTACTTC
>TRBV7-2|TRBD1|.|TRBJ2-7
CASRGRTGEAYEQYF
TGTGCCAGCAGGGGGAGGACAGGGGAGGCCTACGAGCAGTACTTC
>TRBV5-1|.|.|TRBJ2-1
CASSLELLNEQFF
TGCGCCAGCAGCTTGGAACTACTCAATGAGCAGTTCTTC
>TRBV6-5|.|.|TRBJ1-1
CASLSRRGYRVEAFF
TGTGCCAGCCTGTCGCGGCGGGGATATAGGGTTGAAGCTTTCTTT
>TRBV2|TRBD1|.|TRBJ1-4
CASSLGQGGEKLFF
TGTGCCAGCAGCCTAGGACAGGGGGGTGAAAAACTGTTTTTT
>TRBV27|.|.|TRBJ2-7
CASSLSGTLVEQYF
TGTGCCAGCAGTTTATCCGGGACTCTTGTCGAGCAGTACTTC
>TRBV29-1|.|.|TRBJ1-1
CSVESGRANTEAFF
TGCAGCGTTGAATCAGGCAGGGCGAACACTGAAGCTTTCTTT
>TRBV27|.|.|TRBJ2-1
CASSLFPVSNEQFF
TGTGCCAGCAGTTTATTCCCGGTTTCCAATGAGCAGTTCTTC
>TRBV6-6|TRBD1|.|TRBJ2-6
CASSSGDRAGANVLTF
TGTGCCAGCAGTTCCGGGGACAGGGCCGGGGCCAACGTCCTGACTTTC
>TRBV4-1|TRBD1|once|TRBJ2-6
CASSQDLGQGASGANVLTF
TGCGCCAGCAGCCAAGATTTGGGACAGGGGGCTTCTGGGGCCAACGTCCTGACTTTC
>TRBV4-3|.|.|TRBJ2-5
CASSQDRQGWETQYF
TGCGCCAGCAGCCAAGATCGCCAGGGCTGGGAGACCCAGTACTTC
>TRBV7-6|.|.|TRBJ2-6
CASSPEVSGANVLTF
TGTGCCAGCAGCCCAGAGGTCTCTGGGGCCAACGTCCTGACTTTC
>TRBV27|.|.|TRBJ2-7
CASSLSGATYEQYF
TGTGCCAGCAGTTTATCAGGGGCAACCTACGAGCAGTACTTC
>TRBV11-2|TRBD1|.|TRBJ1-1
CASSPQGAYTEAFF
TGTGCCAGCAGCCCACAGGGGGCATACACTGAAGCTTTCTTT
>TRBV15|.|.|TRBJ2-7
CATSGPGHSYEQYF
TGTGCCACCAGCGGACCGGGACACTCATACGAGCAGTACTTC
>TRBV7-2|TRBD2|.|TRBJ2-3
CASSLAPSGSVTDTQYF
TGTGCCAGCAGCTTAGCTCCTAGCGGGAGTGTTACAGATACGCAGTATTTT
>TRBV10-1|.|.|TRBJ2-3
CASSDGALTDTQYF
TGCGCCAGCAGTGATGGGGCCCTCACAGATACGCAGTATTTT
>TRBV10-3|.|.|TRBJ1-3
CAISGKTRGGRGGGNTIYF
TGTGCCATCAGCGGAAAAACGAGGGGGGGCAGGGGAGGTGGAAACACCATATATTTT